The text below deals with one T cell receptor (beta chain). Its antigen is not identified. Stated treatment: 10-day PBMC culture with coronavirus spike peptide pools or control peptides (ViraFEST assay). ViraFEST sequenced TCRs after peptide-pool expansion of antigen-specific T cells. The CDR3 totals 13 residues. Germline-derived CDR1 and CDR2 are MNHEY and SVGEGT. With 0 bases removed from V and 6 bases from J, the gap between germline ends came to 8 bases. Cultured CD4+ T cell DNA underwent sequencing with the Oncomine TCR Beta short-read assay. TCRdb re-called the PCR reads with MiXCR, one entry per CDR3 protein. The table lists roughly 19,000 distinct CDR3 sequences, 48% of them singletons. This sample was included in a study of vaccination and CD4 T cells after COVID-19. About the research overall: Median time from second vaccine dose to sampling was just over 70 days (14 to 241).

This specimen consisted of CD4+ T cells from blood, cultured in vitro, obtained after SARS-CoV-2 vaccination. This chain links TRBV6-2 or TRBV6-3 with TRBJ1-2, with D tentatively TRBD1 (5 bases). This TCR came from a human donor who had recovered from COVID-19. The DNA for the CDR3 is TGTGCCAGCAGTTACTCTCCGGGACATGGCTACACCTTC. Translation: CASSYSPGHGYTF.